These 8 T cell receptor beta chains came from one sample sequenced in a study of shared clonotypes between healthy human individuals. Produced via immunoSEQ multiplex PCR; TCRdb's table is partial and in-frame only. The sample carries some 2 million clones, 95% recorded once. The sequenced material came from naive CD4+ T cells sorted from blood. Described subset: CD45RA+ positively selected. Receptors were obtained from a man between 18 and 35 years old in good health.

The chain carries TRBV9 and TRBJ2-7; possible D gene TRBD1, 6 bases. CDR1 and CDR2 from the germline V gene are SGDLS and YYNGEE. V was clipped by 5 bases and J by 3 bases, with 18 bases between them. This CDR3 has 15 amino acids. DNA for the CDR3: TGTGCCAGCAGTCCCACAGGGTCGGCCTACTACGAGCAGTACTTC. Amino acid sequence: CASSPTGSAYYEQYF.

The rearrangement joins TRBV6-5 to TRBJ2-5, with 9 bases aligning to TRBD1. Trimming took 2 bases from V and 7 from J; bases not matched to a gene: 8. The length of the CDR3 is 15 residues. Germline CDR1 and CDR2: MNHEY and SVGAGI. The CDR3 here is CASSYNRGLLGTQYF. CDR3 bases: TGTGCCAGCAGTTACAACAGGGGGCTTCTAGGGACCCAGTACTTC.

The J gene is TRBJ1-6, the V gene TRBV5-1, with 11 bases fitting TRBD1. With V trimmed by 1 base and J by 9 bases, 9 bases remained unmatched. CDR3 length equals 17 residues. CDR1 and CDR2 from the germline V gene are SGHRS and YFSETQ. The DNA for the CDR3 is TGCGCCAGCAGCTTGACTATCCCGGGACAGGGGGGTTCACCCCTCCACTTT. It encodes CASSLTIPGQGGSPLHF.

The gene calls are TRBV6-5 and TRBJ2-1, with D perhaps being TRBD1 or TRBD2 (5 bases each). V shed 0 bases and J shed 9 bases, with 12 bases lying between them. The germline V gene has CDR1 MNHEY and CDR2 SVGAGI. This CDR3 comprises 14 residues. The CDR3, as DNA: TGTGCCAGCAGTTACTCGGGGCCGGGGATTGAGCAGTTCTTC. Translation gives CASSYSGPGIEQFF.

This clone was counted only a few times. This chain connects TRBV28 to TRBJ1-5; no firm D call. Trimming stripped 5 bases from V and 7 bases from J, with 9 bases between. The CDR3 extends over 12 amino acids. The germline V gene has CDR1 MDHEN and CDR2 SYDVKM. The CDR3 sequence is CASSDNGQPQHF. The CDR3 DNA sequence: TGTGCCAGCAGTGATAACGGACAGCCCCAGCATTTT. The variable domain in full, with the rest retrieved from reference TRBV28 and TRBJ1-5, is DVKVTQSSRYLVKRTGEKVFLECVQDMDHENMFWYRQDPGLGLRLIYFSYDVKMKEKGDIPEGYSVSREKKERFSLILESASTNQTSMYLCASSDNGQPQHFGDGTRLSIL.

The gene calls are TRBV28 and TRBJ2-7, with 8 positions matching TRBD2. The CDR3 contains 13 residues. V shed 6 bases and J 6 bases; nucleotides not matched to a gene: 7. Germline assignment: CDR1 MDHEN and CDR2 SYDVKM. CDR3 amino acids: CASRARGASEQYF. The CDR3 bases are TGTGCCAGCAGGGCGCGGGGGGCGTCCGAGCAGTACTTC.

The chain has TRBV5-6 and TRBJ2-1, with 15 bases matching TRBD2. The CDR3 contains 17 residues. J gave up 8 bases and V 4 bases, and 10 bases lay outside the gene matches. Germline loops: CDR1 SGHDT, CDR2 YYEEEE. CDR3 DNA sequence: TGTGCCAGCAGCCGCCTGGGACTAGCGGGAGGTGGCGATGAGCAGTTCTTC. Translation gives CASSRLGLAGGGDEQFF.

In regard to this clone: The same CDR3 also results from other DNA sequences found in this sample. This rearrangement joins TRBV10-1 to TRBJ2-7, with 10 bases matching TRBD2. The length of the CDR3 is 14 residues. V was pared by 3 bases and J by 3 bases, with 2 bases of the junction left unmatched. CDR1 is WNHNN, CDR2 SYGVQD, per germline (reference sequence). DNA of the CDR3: TGCGCCAGCAGTGAACGGACTAGCGGCTACGAGCAGTACTTC. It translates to CASSERTSGYEQYF.